This T cell receptor beta chain was retrieved from a study of tumor and adjacent non-tumor tissue in lung cancer. TCRbeta libraries were built with three rounds of nested PCR, modified from ARM-PCR. From the multiplex PCR reads, TCRdb called clonotypes with MiXCR, one entry per CDR3 protein. Of roughly 45,000 distinct CDR3 sequences in the sample, 60% were seen once. The study's findings and limits: Significantly higher TCR diversity was found in tumor than normal lung.

Remarks on this clonotype: What it binds is unknown. Mismatch with germline at one junction end may stem from a read error.

No cell sorting was done before RNA was extracted from the tissue. The normal lung tissue was taken more than 3 cm from the tumor edge. From germline, CDR1 is MNHNS and CDR2 SASEGT. This CDR3 region has 14 residues. V and J are TRBV6-1 and TRBJ1-1; no clear D. The receptor's source is a man aged 50 or older with non-small cell lung cancer. Material for sequencing was distant non-tumor lung tissue. CDR3 sequence: CASSEVFRNTETTF. CDR3 DNA sequence: TGTGCCAGCAGTGAAGTCTTTAGGAACACTGAAACTACCTTT.